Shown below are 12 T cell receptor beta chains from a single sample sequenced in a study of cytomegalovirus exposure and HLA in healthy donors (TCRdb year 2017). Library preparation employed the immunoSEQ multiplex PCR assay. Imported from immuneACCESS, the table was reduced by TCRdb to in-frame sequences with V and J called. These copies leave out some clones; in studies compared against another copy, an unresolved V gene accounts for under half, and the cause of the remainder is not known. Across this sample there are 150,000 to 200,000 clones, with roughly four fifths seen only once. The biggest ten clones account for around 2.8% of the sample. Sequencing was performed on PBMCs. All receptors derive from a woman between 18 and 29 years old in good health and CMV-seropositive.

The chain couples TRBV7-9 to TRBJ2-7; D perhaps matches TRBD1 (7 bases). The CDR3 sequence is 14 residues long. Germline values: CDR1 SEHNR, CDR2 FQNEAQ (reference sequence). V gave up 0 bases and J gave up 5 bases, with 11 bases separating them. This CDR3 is CASSLATGTDEQYF. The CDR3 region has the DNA TGTGCCAGCAGCTTAGCGACAGGGACTGACGAGCAGTACTTC. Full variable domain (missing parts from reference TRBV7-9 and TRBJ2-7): DTGVSQNPRHKITKRGQNVTFRCDPISEHNRLYWYRQTLGQGPEFLTYFQNEAQLEKSRLLSDRFSAERPKGSFSTLEIQRTEQGDSAMYLCASSLATGTDEQYFGPGTRLTVT.

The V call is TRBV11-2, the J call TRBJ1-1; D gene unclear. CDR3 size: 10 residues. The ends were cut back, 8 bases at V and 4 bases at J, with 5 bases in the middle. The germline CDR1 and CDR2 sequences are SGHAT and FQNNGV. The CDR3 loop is CASAATEAFF. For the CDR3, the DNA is TGTGCCAGCGCGGCCACTGAAGCTTTCTTT.

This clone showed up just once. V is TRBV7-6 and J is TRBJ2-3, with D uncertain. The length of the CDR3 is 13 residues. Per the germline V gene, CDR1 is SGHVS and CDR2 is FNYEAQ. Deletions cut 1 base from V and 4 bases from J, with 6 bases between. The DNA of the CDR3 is TGTGCCAGCAGCTTAGTTTCTCCAGATACGCAGTATTTT. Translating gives CASSLVSPDTQYF. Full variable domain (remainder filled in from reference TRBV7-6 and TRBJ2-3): GAGVSQSPRYKVTKRGQDVALRCDPISGHVSLYWYRQALGQGPEFLTYFNYEAQQDKSGLPNDRFSAERPEGSISTLTIQRTEQRDSAMYRCASSLVSPDTQYFGPGTRLTVL.

The CDR3 region is CAISIQRGGPETQYF. The CDR3 bases are TGTGCCATCAGTATCCAGCGGGGGGGCCCGGAGACCCAGTACTTC. This chain joins TRBV10-3 and TRBJ2-5; 10 bases are shared with TRBD2. With 5 bases clipped from V and 5 bases from J, the junction kept 8 bases outside the gene matches. The CDR3 consists of 15 residues. Germline lookup yields CDR1 ENHRY and CDR2 SYGVKD.

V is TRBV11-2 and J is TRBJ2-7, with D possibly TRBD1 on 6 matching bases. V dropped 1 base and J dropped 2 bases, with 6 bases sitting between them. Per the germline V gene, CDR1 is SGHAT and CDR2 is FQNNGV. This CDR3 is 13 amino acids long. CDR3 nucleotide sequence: TGTGCCAGCAGCTTAGCAGGGGCCTACGAGCAGTACTTC. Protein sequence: CASSLAGAYEQYF.

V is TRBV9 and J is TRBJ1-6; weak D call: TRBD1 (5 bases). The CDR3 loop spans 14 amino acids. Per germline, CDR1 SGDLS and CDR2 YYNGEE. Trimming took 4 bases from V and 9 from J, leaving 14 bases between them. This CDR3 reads CASSSQLGGSPLHF. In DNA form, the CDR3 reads TGTGCCAGCAGCTCCCAGTTGGGGGGTTCACCCCTCCACTTT.

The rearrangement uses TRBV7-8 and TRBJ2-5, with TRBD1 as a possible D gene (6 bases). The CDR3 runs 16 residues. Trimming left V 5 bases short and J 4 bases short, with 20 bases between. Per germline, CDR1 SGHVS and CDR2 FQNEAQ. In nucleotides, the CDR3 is TGTGCCAGCAGCATATTACAGGGTCCCGGGACAGAGACCCAGTACTTC. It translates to CASSILQGPGTETQYF.

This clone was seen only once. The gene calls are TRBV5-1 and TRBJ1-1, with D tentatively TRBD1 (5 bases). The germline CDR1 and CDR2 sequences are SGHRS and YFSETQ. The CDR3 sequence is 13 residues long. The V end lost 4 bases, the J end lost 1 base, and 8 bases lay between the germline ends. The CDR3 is CASSPTGNTEAFF. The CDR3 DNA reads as TGCGCCAGCAGCCCAACAGGGAACACTGAAGCTTTCTTT.

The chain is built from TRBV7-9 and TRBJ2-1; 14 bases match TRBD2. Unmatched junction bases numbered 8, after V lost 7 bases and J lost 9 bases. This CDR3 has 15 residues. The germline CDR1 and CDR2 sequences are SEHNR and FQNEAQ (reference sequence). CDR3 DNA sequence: TGTGCCAGCAATTTGGGACTAGCGGGGGAAACTGAGCAGTTCTTC. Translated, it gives CASNLGLAGETEQFF.

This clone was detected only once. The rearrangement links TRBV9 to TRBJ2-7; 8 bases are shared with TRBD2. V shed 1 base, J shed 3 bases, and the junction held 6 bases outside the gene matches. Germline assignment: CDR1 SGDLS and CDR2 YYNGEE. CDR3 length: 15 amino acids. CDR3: CASSVSSAGGYEQYF. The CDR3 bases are TGTGCCAGCAGCGTATCGTCTGCGGGGGGCTACGAGCAGTACTTC. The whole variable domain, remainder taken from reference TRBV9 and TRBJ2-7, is DSGVTQTPKHLITATGQRVTLRCSPRSGDLSVYWYQQSLDQGLQFLIQYYNGEERAKGNILERFSAQQFPDLHSELNLSSLELGDSALYFCASSVSSAGGYEQYFGPGTRLTVT.

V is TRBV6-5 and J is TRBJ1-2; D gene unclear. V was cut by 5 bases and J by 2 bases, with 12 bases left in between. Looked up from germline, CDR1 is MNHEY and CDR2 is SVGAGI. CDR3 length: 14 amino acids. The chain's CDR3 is CASSPTQANYGYTF. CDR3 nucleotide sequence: TGTGCCAGCAGTCCTACTCAGGCAAACTATGGCTACACCTTC.

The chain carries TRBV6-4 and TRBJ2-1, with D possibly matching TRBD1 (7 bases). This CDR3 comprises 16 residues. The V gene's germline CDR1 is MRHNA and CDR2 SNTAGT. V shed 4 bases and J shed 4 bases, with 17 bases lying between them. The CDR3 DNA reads TGTGCCAGCAGTGTAACCAGGGGGGCCTTATACAATGAGCAGTTCTTC. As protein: CASSVTRGALYNEQFF.